This paragraph reports one TCR beta chain. The data are from a study of cytomegalovirus exposure and HLA in healthy donors. TCRdb's table, derived via immunoSEQ multiplex PCR, lists solely in-frame clones and lacks some. The sample has about 130,000 clones, over 80% seen once; the top ten hold about 6.6%. The donors were members of the validation cohort, which comprised about 120 subjects and was separate from the first cohort of 600 to 850 subjects. Sequenced material: PBMCs. The TCR was taken from a woman in her twenties or thirties in good health and CMV-seropositive.

The CDR3 region is CASSGDSKYGIVYEQYF. The CDR3 nucleotides are TGTGCCAGCAGTGGGGACAGCAAGTACGGTATCGTCTACGAGCAGTACTTC. The chain employs TRBV6-1 and TRBJ2-7, with 7 bases aligning to TRBD1. The V and J ends lost 4 bases and 3 bases, in that order; junction bases with no gene match: 15. This CDR3 spans 17 amino acids. Germline CDR1 reads MNHNS; CDR2 reads SASEGT.